What follows describes a single T cell receptor beta chain. Its antigen is still unknown. PCR involved 60 Vbeta and 13 Jbeta primers. Clones were sequenced by immunoSEQ multiplex PCR, and TCRdb holds only the in-frame ones, with some missing. The sample yields roughly 99,000 clones, around 77% seen once. The record originates from a study of cytomegalovirus exposure and HLA in healthy donors. Study-wide results and caveats: Association with HLA alleles at 0.05 false discovery rate was found for 15,000 to 20,000 TCR beta sequences in a later analysis. In a later analysis, HLA-associated TCR beta chains were more clonally expanded than equally common others. One cluster of highly shared sequence variants probably arose as a sequencing artifact.

Per germline, CDR1 SNHLY and CDR2 FYNNEI. CDR3 length: 13 residues. Trimming removed 4 bases at V and 8 bases at J, with 11 bases between. Donors in the study were healthy people who gave bone marrow. This chain links TRBV2 with TRBJ2-2; TRBD2 might be the D (6 bases). This clonotype was sampled from a male donor in good health and CMV-seronegative. Input material: PBMCs. In nucleotides, the CDR3 is TGTGCCAGCAGTGGTTACCTAGCGGGGGAGCTGTTTTTT. Its protein is CASSGYLAGELFF.